This entry lists 18 T cell receptor beta chains sequenced from one sample in a study of PD-1 blockade in classical Hodgkin lymphoma. All trial patients relapsed after autologous stem cell transplantation. The study isolated CD8+ T cells from thawed PBMCs by magnetic negative selection. Libraries were prepared by immunoSEQ multiplex PCR; TCRdb keeps only in-frame clonotypes and omits some of them. The sample lists fewer than 30,000 clones; around nine tenths were seen once. Sequences were derived from CD8+ T cells from blood, sampled at baseline. The origin of the receptors is a human donor with classical Hodgkin lymphoma.

CDR3 sequence (DNA): TGTGCCAGCTCGTACTACAGGGGGCGAAAAGACCAGGCGGGGAGGACCCAGTACTTC. It encodes CASSYYRGRKDQAGRTQYF. The chain combines TRBV18 with TRBJ2-5, with 9 bases fitting TRBD1. The trim removed 6 bases at V and 7 bases at J, leaving 24 bases unmatched. CDR3 length: 19 residues. CDR1 and CDR2 from the germline V gene are KGHSH and LQKENI.

The V and J genes are TRBV30 and TRBJ2-7, with TRBD2 matching 8 bases. CDR3 length equals 14 residues. V shed 3 bases, J shed 3 bases, and the junction held 7 bases outside the gene matches. Looked up from germline, CDR1 is GTSNPN and CDR2 is SVGIG (reference sequence). Written as DNA, the CDR3 is TGTGCCTGGAGACCTCCCGGGACTAGCTACGAGCAGTACTTC. Translation gives CAWRPPGTSYEQYF. Full variable domain (outside the CDR3, taken from reference TRBV30 and TRBJ2-7): SQTIHQWPATLVQPVGSPLSLECTVEGTSNPNLYWYRQAAGRGLQLLFYSVGIGQISSEVPQNLSASRPQDRQFILSSKKLLLSDSGFYLCAWRPPGTSYEQYFGPGTRLTVT.

This chain joins TRBV9 and TRBJ2-1; 9 nucleotides line up with TRBD2. J gave up 3 bases and V 3 bases, and 13 bases lay outside the gene matches. The CDR3 sequence is 18 residues long. Germline V gene data show CDR1 as SGDLS and CDR2 as YYNGEE. The CDR3 reads CASSERPYSGRSYNEQFF. The CDR3 DNA is TGTGCCAGCAGCGAACGACCCTATAGCGGGAGAAGCTACAATGAGCAGTTCTTC.

V gene TRBV7-8 combines with J gene TRBJ2-7; the D is unclear. Per germline, CDR1 SGHVS and CDR2 FQNEAQ. V was shortened by 3 bases and J by 3 bases, with 12 bases between the two germline ends. The CDR3 is made up of 14 amino acids. This chain's CDR3 is CASSFIPGVYEQYF. CDR3 sequence (DNA): TGTGCCAGCAGCTTCATACCAGGTGTCTACGAGCAGTACTTC.

With respect to this clone: Germline is not matched at one junction end, which may reflect a read error. The chain is built from TRBV13 and TRBJ2-7, with D possibly being TRBD1 (5 bases). This CDR3 has 14 residues. Germline loops: CDR1 PRHDT, CDR2 FYEKMQ (reference sequence). The CDR3 DNA sequence: TGTGCCAGCAGCGTAGGGGCGGCAGGCCACGAGCAGTACTTC. This codes for CASSVGAAGHEQYF. Variable domain in full (rest from reference TRBV13 and TRBJ2-7): AAGVIQSPRHLIKEKRETATLKCYPIPRHDTVYWYQQGPGQDPQFLISFYEKMQSDKGSIPDRFSAQQFSDYHSELNMSSLELGDSALYFCASSVGAAGHEQYFGPGTRLTVT.

In its sample, this clone was seen once. The genes are TRBV2 and TRBJ2-1; 7 bases match TRBD2. CDR1 is SNHLY, CDR2 FYNNEI, per germline. The CDR3 loop spans 12 amino acids. After removal of 6 bases from V and 8 bases from J, the junction contained 4 bases not matched to a gene. CDR3 in amino acids: CASRGGWYEQFF. The CDR3, as DNA: TGTGCCAGCAGGGGGGGGTGGTATGAGCAGTTCTTC.

This clone was seen more than once but under ten times. V is TRBV14 and J is TRBJ1-1, with 10 bases fitting TRBD1. There are 15 residues in the CDR3. The J segment lost 4 bases and the V segment lost 4 bases, leaving 6 bases of the junction unmatched. Germline V gene sequence: CDR1 SGHDN, CDR2 FVKESK. The CDR3 bases are TGTGCCAGCAGCCGACAGGGGGCCTTAGGCACTGAAGCTTTCTTT. Protein product: CASSRQGALGTEAFF.

The CDR3 coding sequence is TGTGCCGTGAGACTAGCGGTCTACGAGCAGTACTTC. Translated, it gives CAVRLAVYEQYF. This chain uses TRBV2 with TRBJ2-7, with 9 positions matching TRBD2. The CDR3 runs to 12 residues. V trimming: 11 bases; J trimming: 3 bases; junction bases outside the gene matches: 5. The germline V gene encodes CDR1 SNHLY and CDR2 FYNNEI.

Only one count was recorded for this clone. The chain combines TRBV19 with TRBJ2-1; no clear D gene. This CDR3 spans 16 amino acids. Germline lookup yields CDR1 LNHDA and CDR2 SQIVND (reference sequence). V was clipped by 6 bases and J by 0 bases, with 15 bases between them. CDR3 residues: CASSPRASSSYNEQFF. CDR3 bases: TGTGCCAGTAGCCCCCGGGCGAGTAGCTCCTACAATGAGCAGTTCTTC.

The rearrangement joins TRBV30 to TRBJ2-7, with 9 nucleotides matching TRBD2. Unmatched junction bases numbered 5, after V lost 2 bases and J lost 0 bases. CDR1 is GTSNPN and CDR2 is SVGIG in the germline V gene (reference sequence). The CDR3 is made up of 15 amino acids. The CDR3 sequence is CAWSPTSGSSYEQYF. The CDR3 coding sequence is TGTGCCTGGAGTCCGACTAGCGGATCCTCCTACGAGCAGTACTTC.

This chain connects TRBV28 to TRBJ1-4; D unresolved. The CDR3 loop spans 16 amino acids. CDR1 MDHEN and CDR2 SYDVKM come from the germline V gene. V was cut by 6 bases and J by 8 bases, with 22 bases left in between. The CDR3 here is CASRQIVRDSYEKLFF. Written as DNA, the CDR3 is TGTGCCAGCAGACAAATCGTTCGGGATTCCTACGAAAAACTGTTTTTT.

The V call is TRBV4-1, the J call TRBJ2-5; D uncertain. There are 14 residues in the CDR3. V dropped 6 bases and J dropped 2 bases, with 13 bases sitting between them. The germline V gene encodes CDR1 MGHRA and CDR2 YSYEKL. The chain's CDR3 is CASSRHWGQETQYF. The CDR3 coding sequence is TGCGCCAGCAGTAGGCACTGGGGACAAGAGACCCAGTACTTC.

The gene calls are TRBV18 and TRBJ2-7, with 7 positions matching TRBD1. Germline V gene sequence: CDR1 KGHSH, CDR2 LQKENI. The CDR3 is made up of 12 amino acids. The V gene end was trimmed by 8 bases and the J gene end by 3 bases; junction bases not matched to a gene: 4. The DNA for the CDR3 is TGTGCCAGCACGGGACAGAGCTACGAGCAGTACTTC. It specifies CASTGQSYEQYF.

This sequence joins TRBV27 and TRBJ2-1; 10 bases map to TRBD1. The germline V gene encodes CDR1 MNHEY and CDR2 SMNVEV (reference sequence). This CDR3 has 15 amino acids. With 6 bases clipped from V and 4 bases from J, the junction kept 6 bases outside the gene matches. The CDR3 region is CASRPTGQGYNEQFF. CDR3 sequence (DNA): TGTGCCAGCAGGCCGACGGGACAGGGGTACAATGAGCAGTTCTTC.

The V gene is TRBV7-9, the J gene TRBJ2-5; no clear D gene. Germline loops: CDR1 SEHNR, CDR2 FQNEAQ (reference sequence). This CDR3 is 14 amino acids long. Trimming removed 5 bases at V and 5 bases at J, with 15 bases between. CDR3: CASSRPSSLETQYF. CDR3 nucleotide sequence: TGTGCCAGCAGCCGTCCCTCCTCACTGGAGACCCAGTACTTC.

The CDR3: CASSHTGQRNTEAFF. CDR3 DNA: TGTGCCAGCAGCCATACGGGACAGAGGAACACTGAAGCTTTCTTT. The chain combines TRBV28 with TRBJ1-1, with 7 nucleotides matching TRBD1. This CDR3 is built from 15 residues. Germline loops: CDR1 MDHEN, CDR2 SYDVKM. Trimming took 6 bases from V and 1 from J; bases not matched to a gene: 8. Supplemented by reference TRBV28 and TRBJ1-1, the full variable domain reads DVKVTQSSRYLVKRTGEKVFLECVQDMDHENMFWYRQDPGLGLRLIYFSYDVKMKEKGDIPEGYSVSREKKERFSLILESASTNQTSMYLCASSHTGQRNTEAFFGQGTRLTVV.

The genes are TRBV7-9 and TRBJ2-1; 7 bases align to TRBD2. Trimming removed 1 base from V and 8 bases from J; junction bases left unmatched: 11. The CDR3 sequence is 16 residues long. Germline V gives CDR1 SEHNR, CDR2 FQNEAQ (reference sequence). CDR3 DNA: TGTGCCAGCAGCTTAGTTAGGACTAGGTATCACTATGAGCAGTTCTTC. Translation gives CASSLVRTRYHYEQFF.

The gene calls are TRBV5-5 and TRBJ1-1; perhaps TRBD1 as D (5 bases). The CDR3 totals 12 residues. The germline gives CDR1 SGHKS, CDR2 YYEKEE (reference sequence). V was pared by 7 bases and J by 4 bases, with 11 bases between. The CDR3 nucleotides read TGTGCCAGCTCTCGGGGGAGCACTGAAGCTTTCTTT. This sequence encodes CASSRGSTEAFF.